Given below is one T cell receptor (beta chain) in context. Its specificity is not known. This entry comes from a study of shared clonotypes between healthy human individuals. Study outcomes and limitations: Naive subsets typically showed greater estimated richness than memory subsets. Shared clonotypes: about 4.6% naive CD4, about 3.3% naive CD8, 2% to 2.5% memory CD4, approximately 0.41% memory CD8.

Original methodology: There were no quality scores in the junction-only immunoSEQ sequences, so filtering differed. Produced via immunoSEQ multiplex PCR; TCRdb's table is partial and in-frame only. The DNA gave D and trimming, while V, J and clone size come from that table. The data contain roughly 2.4 million clones, 95% of them singletons. This CDR3 is 12 amino acids long. Germline lookup yields CDR1 GTSNPN and CDR2 SVGIG (reference sequence). V was trimmed by 3 bases and J by 6 bases, leaving 9 bases between them. Donors comprised only Caucasian adults living in Nashville, Tennessee. This chain links TRBV30 with TRBJ2-1; D is ambiguous. The material sequenced was naive CD4+ T cells sorted from blood. Stated subset: CD45RA+ positively selected. The sequence was collected from a man aged 18 to 30 in good health. CDR3 bases: TGTGCCTGGAGCGGCCAGACCAATGAGCAGTTCTTC. Protein sequence: CAWSGQTNEQFF.